This TCR beta chain was captured in a study of graft-versus-host responses after intestinal transplantation. Turning to the study itself: Every recipient underwent anti-thymocyte globulin induction, then tacrolimus and steroids for about three years.

There are a few counts of this clone. Its specificity is not known. The method was immunoSEQ multiplex PCR; TCRdb's version includes in-frame clones alone and lacks a portion of them. Seen here are about 110,000 clones, over 80% observed once, and the top ten hold less than 0.85%. Findings and caveats of the study: Recipient marrow contained GvH clones, some of which appeared first in ileum or blood. Circulating GvH clones peaking coincided with falling HvG clones soon after transplant.

Germline V CDR1 and CDR2: SGHRS, YFSETQ. The CDR3 is made up of 13 amino acids. V was clipped by 4 bases and J by 4 bases, with 12 bases between them. Sample: unstimulated CD4+ T cells sorted from spleen or lymph node cells, taken before transplant. The sequence was collected from a human donor who was the organ donor for an intestinal transplant. The genes are TRBV5-1 and TRBJ2-7; tentatively, D is TRBD1 (5 bases). The CDR3 nucleotides read TGCGCCAGCAGCCAGGGTAGGTTTTACGAGCAGTACTTC. Encoded protein: CASSQGRFYEQYF.